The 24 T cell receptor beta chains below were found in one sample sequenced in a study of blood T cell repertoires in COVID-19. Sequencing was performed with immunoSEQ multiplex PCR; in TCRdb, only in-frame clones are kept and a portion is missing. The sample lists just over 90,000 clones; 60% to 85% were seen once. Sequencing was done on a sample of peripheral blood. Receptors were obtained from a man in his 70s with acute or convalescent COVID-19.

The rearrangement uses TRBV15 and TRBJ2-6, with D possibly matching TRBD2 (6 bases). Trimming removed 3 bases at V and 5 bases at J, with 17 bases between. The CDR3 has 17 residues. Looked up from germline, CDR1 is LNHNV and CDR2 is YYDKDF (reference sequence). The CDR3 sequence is CATSSNMEGRRANVLTF. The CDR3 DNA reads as TGTGCCACCAGCAGCAACATGGAGGGGCGCCGGGCCAACGTCCTGACTTTC.

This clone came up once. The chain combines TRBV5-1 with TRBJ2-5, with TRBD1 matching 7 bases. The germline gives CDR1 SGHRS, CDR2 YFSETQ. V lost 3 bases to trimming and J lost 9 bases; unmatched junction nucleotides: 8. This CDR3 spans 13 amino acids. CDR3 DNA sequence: TGCGCCAGCAGCTATGGGACAGATTCTCCCCAGTACTTC. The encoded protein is CASSYGTDSPQYF.

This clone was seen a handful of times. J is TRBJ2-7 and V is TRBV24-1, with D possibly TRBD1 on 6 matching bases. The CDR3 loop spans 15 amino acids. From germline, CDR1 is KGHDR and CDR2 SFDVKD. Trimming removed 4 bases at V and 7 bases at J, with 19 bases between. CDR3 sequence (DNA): TGTGCCACCAGTGACCATGATCGACAGGTAGGAGAGCAGTACGTC. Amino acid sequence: CATSDHDRQVGEQYV.

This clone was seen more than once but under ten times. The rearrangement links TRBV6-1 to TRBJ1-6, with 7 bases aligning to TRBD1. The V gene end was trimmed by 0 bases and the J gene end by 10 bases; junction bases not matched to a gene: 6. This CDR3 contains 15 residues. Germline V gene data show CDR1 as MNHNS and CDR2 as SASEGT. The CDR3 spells CASSEAGTEASPLHF. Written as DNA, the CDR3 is TGTGCCAGCAGTGAAGCCGGGACAGAGGCCTCACCCCTCCACTTT.

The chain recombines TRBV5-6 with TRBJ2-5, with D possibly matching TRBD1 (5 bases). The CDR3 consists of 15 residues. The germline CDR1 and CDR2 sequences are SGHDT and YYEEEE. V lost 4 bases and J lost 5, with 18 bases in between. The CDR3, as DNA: TGTGCCAGCAGCCCCTTGCGCATCTCAGGGGAGACCCAGTACTTC. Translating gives CASSPLRISGETQYF.

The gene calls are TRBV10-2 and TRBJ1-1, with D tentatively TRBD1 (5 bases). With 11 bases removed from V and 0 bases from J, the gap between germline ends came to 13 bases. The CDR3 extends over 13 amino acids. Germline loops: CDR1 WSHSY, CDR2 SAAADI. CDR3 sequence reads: CAGLSGLNTEAFF. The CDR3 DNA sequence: TGCGCCGGATTGTCAGGGCTGAACACTGAAGCTTTCTTT.

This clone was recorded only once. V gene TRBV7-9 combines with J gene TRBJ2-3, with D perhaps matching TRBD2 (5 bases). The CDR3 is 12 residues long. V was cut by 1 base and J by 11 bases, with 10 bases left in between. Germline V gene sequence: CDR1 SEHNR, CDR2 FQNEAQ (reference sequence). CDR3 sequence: CASSLEAGGQYF. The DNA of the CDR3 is TGTGCCAGCAGCTTAGAGGCGGGTGGGCAGTATTTT.

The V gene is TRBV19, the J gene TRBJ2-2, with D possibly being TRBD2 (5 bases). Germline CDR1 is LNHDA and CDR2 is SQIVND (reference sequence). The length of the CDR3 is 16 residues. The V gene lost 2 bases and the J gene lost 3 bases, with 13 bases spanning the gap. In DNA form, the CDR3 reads TGTGCCAGTAGTATAACAACCCCGAGGGACACCGGGGAGCTGTTTTTT. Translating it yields CASSITTPRDTGELFF.

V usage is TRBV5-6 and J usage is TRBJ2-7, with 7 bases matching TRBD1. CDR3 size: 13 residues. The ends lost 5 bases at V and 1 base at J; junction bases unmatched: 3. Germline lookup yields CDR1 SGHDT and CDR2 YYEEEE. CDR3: CASSWGQSYEQYV. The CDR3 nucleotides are TGTGCCAGCAGTTGGGGACAGTCCTACGAGCAGTACGTC.

CDR3 coding DNA: TGTGCCAGCAGCTGGACTAGCGGGGATAAAGAGACCCAGTACTTC. As protein: CASSWTSGDKETQYF. This chain uses TRBV7-6 with TRBJ2-5, with 12 bases lining up with TRBD2. The trim removed 4 bases at V and 3 bases at J, leaving 3 bases unmatched. The CDR3 loop spans 15 amino acids. From germline, CDR1 is SGHVS and CDR2 FNYEAQ. The full variable domain, rest sourced from reference TRBV7-6 and TRBJ2-5, is GAGVSQSPRYKVTKRGQDVALRCDPISGHVSLYWYRQALGQGPEFLTYFNYEAQQDKSGLPNDRFSAERPEGSISTLTIQRTEQRDSAMYRCASSWTSGDKETQYFGPGTRLLVL.

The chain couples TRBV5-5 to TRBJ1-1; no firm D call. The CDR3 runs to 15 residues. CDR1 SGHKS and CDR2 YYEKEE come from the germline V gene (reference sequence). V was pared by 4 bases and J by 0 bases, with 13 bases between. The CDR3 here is CASSPGLSMNTEAFF. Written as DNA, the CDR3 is TGTGCCAGCAGCCCCGGGTTGTCGATGAACACTGAAGCTTTCTTT.

The CDR3: CASSQGPGNTGELFF. DNA of the CDR3: TGTGCCAGCAGCCAAGGTCCCGGGAACACCGGGGAGCTGTTTTTT. The chain links TRBV4-2 to TRBJ2-2, with D hard to call. This CDR3 spans 15 amino acids. Trimming pared 1 base from V and 1 base from J, leaving 7 bases between. Looked up from germline, CDR1 is LGHNA and CDR2 is YNFKEQ.

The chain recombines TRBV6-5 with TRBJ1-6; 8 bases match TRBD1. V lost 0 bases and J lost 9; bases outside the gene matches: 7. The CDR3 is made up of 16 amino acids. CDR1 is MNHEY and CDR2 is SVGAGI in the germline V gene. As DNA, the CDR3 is TGTGCCAGCAGTTACTCTCCGGGACAGGCTGTTTCACCCCTCCACTTT. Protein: CASSYSPGQAVSPLHF.

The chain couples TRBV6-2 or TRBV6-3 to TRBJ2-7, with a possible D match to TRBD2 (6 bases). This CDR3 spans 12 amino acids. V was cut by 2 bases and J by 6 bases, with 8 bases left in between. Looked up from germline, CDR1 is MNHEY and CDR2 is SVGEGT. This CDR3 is CASSYMGGEQYF. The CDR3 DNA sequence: TGTGCCAGCAGTTACATGGGGGGCGAGCAGTACTTC.

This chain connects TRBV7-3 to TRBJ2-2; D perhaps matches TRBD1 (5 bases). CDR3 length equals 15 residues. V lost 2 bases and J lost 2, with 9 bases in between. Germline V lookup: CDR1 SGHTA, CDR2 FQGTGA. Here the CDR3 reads CASSLVGANTGELFF. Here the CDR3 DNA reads TGTGCCAGCAGCTTAGTAGGGGCCAACACCGGGGAGCTGTTTTTT.

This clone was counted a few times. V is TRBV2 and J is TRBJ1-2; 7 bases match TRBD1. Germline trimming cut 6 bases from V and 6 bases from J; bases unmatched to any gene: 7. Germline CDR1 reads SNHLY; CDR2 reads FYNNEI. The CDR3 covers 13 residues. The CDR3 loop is CASRLTGNHGYTF. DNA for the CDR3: TGTGCCAGCAGACTGACAGGGAACCATGGCTACACCTTC.

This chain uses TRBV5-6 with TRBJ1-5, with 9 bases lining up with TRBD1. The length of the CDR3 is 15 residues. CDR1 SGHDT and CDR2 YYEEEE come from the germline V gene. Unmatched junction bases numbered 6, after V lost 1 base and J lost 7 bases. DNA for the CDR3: TGTGCCAGCAGCTTGTATGGGACAGGGTTGCAGCCCCAGCATTTT. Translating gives CASSLYGTGLQPQHF.

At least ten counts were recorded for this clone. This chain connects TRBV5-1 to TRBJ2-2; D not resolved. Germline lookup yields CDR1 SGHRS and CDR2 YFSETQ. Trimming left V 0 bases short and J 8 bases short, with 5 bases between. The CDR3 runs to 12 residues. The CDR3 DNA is TGCGCCAGCAGCTTGGCCAGAGGGGAGCTGTTTTTT. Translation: CASSLARGELFF.

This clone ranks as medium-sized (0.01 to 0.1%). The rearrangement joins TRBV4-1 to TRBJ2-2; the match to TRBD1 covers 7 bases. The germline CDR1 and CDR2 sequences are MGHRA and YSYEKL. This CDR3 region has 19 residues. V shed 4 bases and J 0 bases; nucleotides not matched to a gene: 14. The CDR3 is CASSRLPGQRVSNTGELFF. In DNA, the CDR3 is TGCGCCAGCAGCCGATTACCGGGACAGAGGGTTTCGAACACCGGGGAGCTGTTTTTT.

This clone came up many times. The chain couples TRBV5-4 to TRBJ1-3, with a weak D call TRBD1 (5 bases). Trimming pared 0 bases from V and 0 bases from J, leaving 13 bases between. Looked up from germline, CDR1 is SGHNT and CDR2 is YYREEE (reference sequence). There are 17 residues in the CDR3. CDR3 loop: CASSLAGGGASGNTIYF. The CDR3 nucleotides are TGTGCCAGCAGCTTGGCCGGTGGCGGGGCCTCTGGAAACACCATATATTTT.

The CDR3 nucleotides are TGCGCCAGCATGGCAACTGGGACAAACTATTACAATGAGCAGTTCTTC. It yields the protein CASMATGTNYYNEQFF. The V gene is TRBV5-1, the J gene TRBJ2-1, with D possibly matching TRBD1 (6 bases). V lost 6 bases to trimming and J lost 4 bases, with 20 bases between them. Germline CDR1 SGHRS, CDR2 YFSETQ. The CDR3 sequence is 16 residues long.

Here the CDR3 reads CAWSVRNGKYTEAFF. In DNA, the CDR3 is TGTGCCTGGAGTGTGAGGAACGGAAAGTACACTGAAGCTTTCTTT. The rearrangement joins TRBV30 to TRBJ1-1; D is unclear. Per the germline V gene, CDR1 is GTSNPN and CDR2 is SVGIG (reference sequence). The V end lost 0 bases, the J end lost 3 bases, and 14 bases lay between the germline ends. The CDR3 contains 15 residues. Combining the CDR3 with reference TRBV30 and TRBJ1-1 gives the whole variable domain SQTIHQWPATLVQPVGSPLSLECTVEGTSNPNLYWYRQAAGRGLQLLFYSVGIGQISSEVPQNLSASRPQDRQFILSSKKLLLSDSGFYLCAWSVRNGKYTEAFFGQGTRLTVV.

The CDR3 protein is CASKRQGYNSPLHF. Here the CDR3 DNA reads TGTGCCAGCAAAAGACAGGGGTATAATTCACCCCTCCACTTT. The chain has TRBV6-5 and TRBJ1-6, with 8 bases that match TRBD1. The ends lost 7 bases at V and 4 bases at J; junction bases unmatched: 3. CDR1 is MNHEY, CDR2 SVGAGI, per germline. This CDR3 contains 14 residues.

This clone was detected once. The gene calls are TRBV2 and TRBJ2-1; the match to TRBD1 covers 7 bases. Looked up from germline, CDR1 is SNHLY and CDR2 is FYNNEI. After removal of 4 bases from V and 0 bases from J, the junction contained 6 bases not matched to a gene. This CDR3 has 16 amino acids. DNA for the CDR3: TGTGCCAGCAGTGGAAAACAGGGGAGCTCCTACAATGAGCAGTTCTTC. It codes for CASSGKQGSSYNEQFF.